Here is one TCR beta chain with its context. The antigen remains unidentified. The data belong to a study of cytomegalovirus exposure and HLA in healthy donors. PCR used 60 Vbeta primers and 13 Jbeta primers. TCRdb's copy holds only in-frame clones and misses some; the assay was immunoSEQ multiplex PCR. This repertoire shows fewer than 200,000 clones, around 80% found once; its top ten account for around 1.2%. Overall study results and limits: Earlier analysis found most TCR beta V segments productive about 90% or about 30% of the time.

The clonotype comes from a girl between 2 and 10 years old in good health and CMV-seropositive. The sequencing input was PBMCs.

The CDR3 spells CASSMGRDYSNQPQHF. The CDR3 coding sequence is TGTGCCAGTAGTATGGGCAGGGATTATAGCAATCAGCCCCAGCATTTT. The V and J genes are TRBV19 and TRBJ1-5; weak D call: TRBD1 (5 bases). This CDR3 comprises 16 residues. CDR1 and CDR2 from the germline V gene are LNHDA and SQIVND (reference sequence). V gave up 3 bases and J gave up 0 bases, with 12 bases separating them.